The entry below describes one T cell receptor beta chain. The CDR3 has 15 residues. Germline values: CDR1 SGDLS, CDR2 YYNGEE. V shed 2 bases and J 7 bases; nucleotides not matched to a gene: 8. Profiled with immunoSEQ multiplex PCR; TCRdb holds only in-frame clones, not every one. Of about 260,000 clones listed, approximately 85% are singletons. This record belongs to a study of blood T cell repertoires in COVID-19. The sample was PBMCs or T cells enriched from blood (not recorded which). This TCR derives from a woman in her forties or fifties who had recovered from COVID-19. The chain links TRBV9 to TRBJ2-3; the match to TRBD1 covers 9 bases. CDR3 in DNA: TGTGCCAGCAGCGTCGGGGACAGGGTTTACCATACGCAGTATTTT. This codes for CASSVGDRVYHTQYF.